These T cell receptor beta chains were read from a single sample in a study of T cells in Graves' hyperthyroidism and ophthalmopathy. TCRdb reprocessed the multiplex PCR reads via MiXCR and lists one record per CDR3 protein. The profile shows about 400,000 distinct CDR3 sequences, roughly 13% of them singletons. Sequenced: blood. These receptors originate from a woman aged 18-29 years with Graves' hyperthyroidism. Both conserved end residues are part of each CDR3. Fields, in order: V gene, D gene, clone size, J gene, CDR3 protein, CDR3 DNA. A D gene is named only where the DNA matches it firmly. Not all rows give a size; the values are once, few, many and, for expanded clones, a class.

>TRBV5-1|TRBD1|many|TRBJ2-1
CASSLDPPGQGYNEQFF
TGCGCCAGCAGCTTGGATCCCCCCGGACAGGGGTACAATGAGCAGTTCTTC
>TRBV3-1|.|many|TRBJ2-3
CASSQERGDTQYF
TGTGCCAGCAGCCAAGAGAGAGGGGATACGCAGTATTTT
>TRBV28|TRBD2|.|TRBJ2-2
CASSLYKTAAGSNTGELFF
TGTGCCAGCAGTTTATACAAGACAGCAGCGGGGAGTAATACCGGGGAGCTGTTTTTT
>TRBV2|.|many|TRBJ1-1
CASSPPLGARGGTEAFF
TGTGCCAGCAGTCCTCCCCTGGGTGCCCGGGGGGGGACTGAAGCTTTCTTT
>TRBV27|TRBD1|.|TRBJ1-3
CASSRGQAGNTIYF
TGTGCCAGCAGCCGAGGACAGGCAGGAAACACCATATATTTT
>TRBV2|TRBD2|many|TRBJ2-7
CASESGDRSYEQYF
TGTGCCAGCGAGAGCGGGGATCGCTCCTACGAGCAGTACTTC
>TRBV19|.|.|TRBJ2-5
CASSIMSAGTQYF
TGTGCCAGTAGTATTATGTCAGCCGGAACCCAGTACTTC
>TRBV6-1|.|many|TRBJ1-1
CASSPDLTPSYTEAFF
TGTGCCAGCAGCCCCGACTTAACACCCTCCTACACTGAAGCTTTCTTT
>TRBV24-1|.|.|TRBJ1-2
CATSDPREGCTF
TGTGCCACCAGTGATCCACGGGAAGGCTGCACCTTC
>TRBV6-2/TRBV6-3|TRBD1|few|TRBJ1-5
CASRPGQGNQPQHF
TGTGCCAGCAGACCAGGACAGGGGAATCAGCCCCAGCATTTT